The rows below give T cell receptor beta chains drawn from one sample of a study of T cells in Graves' hyperthyroidism and ophthalmopathy. TCRdb reprocessed the multiplex PCR reads with MiXCR, giving one entry per CDR3 protein. The table has hundreds of thousands of distinct CDR3 sequences, approximately 14% seen once. The sequenced material came from blood. Source of these receptors: a woman between 18 and 29 years old with Graves' hyperthyroidism. The CDR3 runs from the conserved cysteine through the conserved F or W. Fields, in order: V gene, clone size, J gene, D gene, CDR3 DNA, CDR3 protein. A D gene is named only where the DNA matches it firmly. For some rows the clone size is stated as once, few or many, or as a class when expanded; others skip it.

TRBV2	.	TRBJ2-1	TRBD1	TGTGCCACCAGAGCGGGACAGGGAGACTACAATGAGCAGTTCTTC	CATRAGQGDYNEQFF
TRBV13	many	TRBJ2-7	.	TGTGCCAGCAGCTCCCGGACCCTGGCAGACTACGAGCAGTACTTC	CASSSRTLADYEQYF
TRBV11-2	many	TRBJ1-3	TRBD1	TGTGCCAGCAGTTCGGTAAAGGGGGCTTATGGAAACACCATATATTTT	CASSSVKGAYGNTIYF
TRBV6-1	few	TRBJ2-2	.	TGTGCCAGCAGTTTATCAGGTTCAGCCACCGGGGAGCTGTTTTTT	CASSLSGSATGELFF
TRBV18	many	TRBJ1-6	.	TGTGCCACCCGCTCCGGGCAGGGGTTAAGATCACCCCTCCACTTT	CATRSGQGLRSPLHF
TRBV20-1	many	TRBJ1-3	.	TGCAGTGCTCTCAACAGGGCGAGGTCTGGAAACACCATATATTTT	CSALNRARSGNTIYF
TRBV6-2/TRBV6-3	many	TRBJ1-5	TRBD1	TGTGCCAGCAGTTACTCGACCAGGGGGAATCAGCCCCAGCATTTT	CASSYSTRGNQPQHF
TRBV20-1	.	TRBJ2-1	TRBD2	TGCAGTGCTAGAAATGGACTAGTAGGTTACAATGAGCAGTTCTTC	CSARNGLVGYNEQFF
TRBV20-1	few	TRBJ1-5	.	TGCAGTGCTAGAGCCCGGACAGCTAGCAATCAGCCCCAGCATTTT	CSARARTASNQPQHF
TRBV27	many	TRBJ1-2	TRBD1	TGTGCCAGCAGTCCCGGGACAGGGTATAATGGCTACACCTTC	CASSPGTGYNGYTF
TRBV7-3	.	TRBJ2-1	TRBD2	TGTGCCAGCAGCTTAACGGCGGGGGGGTACTCCTACAATGAGCAGTTCTTC	CASSLTAGGYSYNEQFF
TRBV6-1	many	TRBJ1-2	.	TGTGCCAGCAGACCCAGGGGAGGCTTCTATGGCTACACCTTC	CASRPRGGFYGYTF
TRBV5-4	once	TRBJ1-2	.	TGTGCCAGCAGCTTACGGGACAACTATGGCTACACCTTC	CASSLRDNYGYTF
TRBV29-1	.	TRBJ1-1	TRBD1	TGCAGCGTTCCCCCGGGACAGGGGGTACGGGGCACTGAAGCTTTCTTT	CSVPPGQGVRGTEAFF
TRBV7-3	few	TRBJ2-1	TRBD2	TGTGCCAGCAGCTTATGGTCAGCGGGGGGGCCCAATGAGCAGTTCTTC	CASSLWSAGGPNEQFF
TRBV20-1	many	TRBJ2-2	.	TGCAGTGCTTCGGGACTTACGAACACCGGGGAGCTGTTTTTT	CSASGLTNTGELFF
TRBV20-1	few	TRBJ2-1	.	TGCAGTGCTTCCCCGAGACTAGTGTCATACAGTGAGCAGTTCTTC	CSASPRLVSYSEQFF
TRBV28	many	TRBJ1-5	.	TGTGCCAGCAGTCGGATCAATCAGCCCCAGCATTTT	CASSRINQPQHF
TRBV11-2	many	TRBJ2-7	TRBD1	TGTGCCAGCAGCTTAGAACGGACAGGGGTGTCCGAGCAGTACTTC	CASSLERTGVSEQYF
TRBV14	many	TRBJ2-1	.	TGTGCCAGCAGCCAAGTCCGGGGGTATGAGCAGTTCTTC	CASSQVRGYEQFF
TRBV6-1	.	TRBJ2-1	TRBD2	TGTGCCAGCAGACTCCTAGCGGGGACATACAATGAGCAGTTCTTC	CASRLLAGTYNEQFF
TRBV6-1	few	TRBJ1-1	.	TGTGCCAGCAGTTCGGGGGCCTCGGGGAACACTGAAGCTTTCTTT	CASSSGASGNTEAFF
TRBV5-4	.	TRBJ2-5	.	TGTGCCAGCAGCCTGGCCGGGCAGCTGCAAGAGACCCAGTACTTC	CASSLAGQLQETQYF
TRBV5-1	many	TRBJ1-4	.	TGCGCCAGCAGCCCCCGGACGGCCGACAATGAAAAACTGTTTTTT	CASSPRTADNEKLFF
TRBV2	many	TRBJ1-4	TRBD1	TGTGCCAGCAGGCTCGAGACAGGGTTTAATGAAGAACTGTTTTTT	CASRLETGFNEELFF
TRBV11-1	.	TRBJ1-4	TRBD1	TGTGCCAGCAGCTCTTCCGGGACAGGCCACGAAAAACTGTTTTTT	CASSSSGTGHEKLFF
TRBV27	.	TRBJ1-2	TRBD1	TGTGCCAGCAGTCCCCACGAACCGAAGGGGGCTGGCTACACCTTC	CASSPHEPKGAGYTF
TRBV7-2	many	TRBJ2-1	.	TGTGCCAGCAGCTCAAGGGGTGAGCAGTTCTTC	CASSSRGEQFF
TRBV20-1	.	TRBJ1-2	.	TGCAGTGCTAGAGCAGGTCGGGGGCGCGGGAACTATGACTACACCTTC	CSARAGRGRGNYDYTF
TRBV12-5	many	TRBJ2-1	.	TGTGCTAGTGGTACCACCTACAATGAGCAGTTCTTC	CASGTTYNEQFF
TRBV6-1	few	TRBJ1-5	.	TGTGCCAGCAGTGTGTCAGTTTCGGGGCAGCCCCAGCATTTT	CASSVSVSGQPQHF
TRBV2	many	TRBJ1-4	.	TGTGCCAGCAGTGAAGTAACCCGAGAAAAACTGTTTTTT	CASSEVTREKLFF
TRBV7-9	.	TRBJ1-4	.	TGTGCCAGCAGCTCCGGACAGAACTTCGTGGGTAATGAAAAACTGTTTTTT	CASSSGQNFVGNEKLFF
TRBV6-1	.	TRBJ1-3	TRBD1	TGTACCAGCAGCGAACAGGGGGTGGCTGGAAACACCATATATTTT	CTSSEQGVAGNTIYF
TRBV6-5	few	TRBJ1-2	TRBD1	TGTGCCAGCAGTTACGCTTGGGACAGGGTCTATGGCTACACCTTC	CASSYAWDRVYGYTF
TRBV20-1	few	TRBJ1-5	.	TGCGGGAACCGGGACGGGAGCCCTTATAGCAATCAGCCCCAGCATTTT	CGNRDGSPYSNQPQHF
TRBV4-1	.	TRBJ1-5	.	TGCGCCAGCAGCCCCGGACATCCTCGTTACAGGCCCCAGCATTTT	CASSPGHPRYRPQHF
TRBV6-1	few	TRBJ2-2	.	TGTGCCAGCAGCTCAAGCCTAGCCGGGGAGCTGTTTTTT	CASSSSLAGELFF
TRBV12-3/TRBV12-4	many	TRBJ1-6	.	TGTGCCAGCAGTTTAGTCGGCGACGGCCTGGTTAATTCACCCCTCCACTTT	CASSLVGDGLVNSPLHF
TRBV28	.	TRBJ2-7	.	TGTGCCAGCAGTCCTCGGGACCTCCGAGGGGAGCAGTACTTC	CASSPRDLRGEQYF
TRBV5-1	few	TRBJ2-2	.	TGCGCCAGCGGAGGGACGAACACCGGGGAGCTGTTTTTT	CASGGTNTGELFF
TRBV24-1	.	TRBJ2-7	.	TGTGCCACCAGTGATAGCTCAAACACCTACGAGCAGTACTTC	CATSDSSNTYEQYF
TRBV5-8	many	TRBJ1-2	.	TGTGCCAGCAGCTTACGCAATACCGGCTATGGCTACACCTTC	CASSLRNTGYGYTF